Shown below are 3 T cell receptor beta chains from a single sample sequenced in a study of PD-L1 blockade in urothelial cancer (dated by TCRdb to about 2017). Libraries were prepared through the immunoSEQ multiplex PCR assay. The table was pulled from immuneACCESS by TCRdb, which kept in-frame rearrangements only. Such tables lose some clones; where checked, under half of the loss comes from unresolved V genes, and the rest has no known cause. A total of roughly 1,800 clones appear in this sample, about 33% of them only once. The ten largest clones capture 35% to 45% of the sample. The sample's time point label, in plain terms: pretreatment tumor sample. This sample comprised tumor tissue, obtained before atezolizumab (anti-PD-L1) treatment. The origin of the receptors is a man in his 60s with urothelial cancer.

The V and J genes are TRBV25-1 and TRBJ2-5, with 9 bases lining up with TRBD2. Germline V gene data show CDR1 as MGHDK and CDR2 as SYGVNS. J was trimmed by 5 bases and V by 2 bases; bases with no gene match: 6. This CDR3 spans 15 amino acids. CDR3 loop: CASSEPSGAGETQYF. CDR3 bases: TGTGCCAGCAGTGAACCTAGCGGGGCTGGGGAGACCCAGTACTTC. The variable domain in full, with the rest retrieved from reference TRBV25-1 and TRBJ2-5, is EADIYQTPRYLVIGTGKKITLECSQTMGHDKMYWYQQDPGMELHLIHYSYGVNSTEKGDLSSESTVSRIRTEHFPLTLESARPSHTSQYLCASSEPSGAGETQYFGPGTRLLVL.

This clone was picked up a small number of times. This chain connects TRBV6-8 to TRBJ2-6; the D is unclear. The CDR3 has 15 residues. Deletions cut 7 bases from V and 3 bases from J, with 13 bases between. Germline CDR1 reads MNHGY; CDR2 reads SAAAGT. The CDR3 coding sequence is TGTGCCAGCACAAAAACTACGAGTGGGGCCAACGTCCTGACTTTC. This translates into CASTKTTSGANVLTF.

The chain joins TRBV6-8 to TRBJ2-1; a weak D match, TRBD2 (6 bases). Germline V lookup: CDR1 MNHGY, CDR2 SAAAGT. The length of the CDR3 is 13 residues. Trimming stripped 6 bases from V and 7 bases from J, with 13 bases between. The CDR3 spells CASRIRGFNEQFF. The CDR3 bases are TGTGCCAGCAGGATTCGGGGGTTTAATGAGCAGTTCTTC.